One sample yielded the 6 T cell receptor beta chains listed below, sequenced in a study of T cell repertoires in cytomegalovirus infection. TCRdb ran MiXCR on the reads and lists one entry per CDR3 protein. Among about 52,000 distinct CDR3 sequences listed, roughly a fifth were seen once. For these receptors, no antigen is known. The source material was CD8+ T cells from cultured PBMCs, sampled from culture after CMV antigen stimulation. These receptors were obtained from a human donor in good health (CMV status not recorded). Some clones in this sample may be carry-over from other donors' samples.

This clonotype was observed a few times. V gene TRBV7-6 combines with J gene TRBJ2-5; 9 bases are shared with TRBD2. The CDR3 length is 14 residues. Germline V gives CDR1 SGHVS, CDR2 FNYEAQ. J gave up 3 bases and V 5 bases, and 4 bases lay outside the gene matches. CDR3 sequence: CASSHSGGEETQYF. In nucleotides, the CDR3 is TGTGCCAGCAGCCATAGCGGGGGAGAAGAGACCCAGTACTTC.

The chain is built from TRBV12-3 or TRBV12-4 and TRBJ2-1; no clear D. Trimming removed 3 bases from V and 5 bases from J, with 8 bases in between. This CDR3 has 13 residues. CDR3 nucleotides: TGTGCCAGCAGTTTCGAAGACCACAATGAGCAGTTCTTC. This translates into CASSFEDHNEQFF.

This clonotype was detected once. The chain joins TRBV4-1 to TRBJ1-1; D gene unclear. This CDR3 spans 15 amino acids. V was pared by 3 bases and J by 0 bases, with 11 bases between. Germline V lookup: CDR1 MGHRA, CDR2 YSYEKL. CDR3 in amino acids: CASSHPVGMNTEAFF. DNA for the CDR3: TGCGCCAGCAGCCATCCGGTCGGCATGAACACTGAAGCTTTCTTT.

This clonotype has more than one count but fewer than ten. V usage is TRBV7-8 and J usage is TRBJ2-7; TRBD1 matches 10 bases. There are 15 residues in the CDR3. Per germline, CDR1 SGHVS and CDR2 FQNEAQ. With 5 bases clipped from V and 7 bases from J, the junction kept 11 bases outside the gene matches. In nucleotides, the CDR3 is TGTGCCAGCAGCGTCTCCGGGACAGGGGAGAGAGAGCAGTACTTC. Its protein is CASSVSGTGEREQYF. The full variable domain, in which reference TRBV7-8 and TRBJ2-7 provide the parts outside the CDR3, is GAGVSQSPRYKVAKRGQDVALRCDPISGHVSLFWYQQALGQGPEFLTYFQNEAQLDKSGLPSDRFFAERPEGSVSTLKIQRTQQEDSAVYLCASSVSGTGEREQYFGPGTRLTVT.

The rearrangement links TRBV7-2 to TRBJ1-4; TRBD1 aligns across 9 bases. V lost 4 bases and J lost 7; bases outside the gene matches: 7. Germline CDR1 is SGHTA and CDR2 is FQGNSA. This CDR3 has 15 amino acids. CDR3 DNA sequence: TGTGCCAGCAGCTCCGTGACAGGGGGAAGTGAAAAACTGTTTTTT. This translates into CASSSVTGGSEKLFF.

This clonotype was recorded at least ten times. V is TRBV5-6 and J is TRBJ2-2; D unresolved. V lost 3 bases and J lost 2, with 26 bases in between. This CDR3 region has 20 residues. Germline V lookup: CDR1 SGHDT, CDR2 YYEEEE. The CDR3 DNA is TGTGCCAGCAGCTCCCTATTGTACCGACCGCCGGGCCAAAACACCGGGGAGCTGTTTTTT. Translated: CASSSLLYRPPGQNTGELFF.